This is a list of T cell receptor beta chains from one sample in a study of T cell changes during pregnancy in multiple sclerosis. The method was immunoSEQ multiplex PCR; TCRdb's version includes in-frame clones alone and lacks a portion of them. The data contain more than 90,000 clones, 92% of them singletons. The sequencing here drew on peripheral blood, taken in the third trimester of pregnancy. These TCRs come from a female donor with multiple sclerosis, enrolled in a pregnancy study. The CDR3 runs from the conserved cysteine through the conserved F or W. The order of the fields is CDR3 protein, CDR3 DNA, J gene, D gene, clone size, V gene. A D gene is named only where the DNA matches it firmly. Part of the rows lack a size; the others show once, few, many or a class for expanded clones.

cdr3_aa: CASSFGTMQETQYF; cdr3_nt: TGTGCCAGCAGTTTTGGCACGATGCAAGAGACCCAGTACTTC; j_call: TRBJ2-5; d_call: .; clone_size: .; v_call: TRBV28
cdr3_aa: CASSSGGLAPTLGHTQYF; cdr3_nt: TGTGCCAGCAGCTCCGGGGGGCTAGCCCCTACGTTGGGACATACGCAGTATTTT; j_call: TRBJ2-3; d_call: .; clone_size: .; v_call: TRBV5-4
cdr3_aa: CASSIPGLPNTEAFF; cdr3_nt: TGTGCCAGCAGCATACCAGGGCTACCGAACACTGAAGCTTTCTTT; j_call: TRBJ1-1; d_call: .; clone_size: .; v_call: TRBV7-2
cdr3_aa: CASSSRGPKYEKLFF; cdr3_nt: TGTGCCAGCAGCTCCAGGGGGCCGAAGTATGAAAAACTGTTTTTT; j_call: TRBJ1-4; d_call: TRBD1; clone_size: .; v_call: TRBV5-8
cdr3_aa: CASSLLGARNQPQHF; cdr3_nt: TGTGCCAGCAGTTTATTGGGGGCTCGCAATCAGCCCCAGCATTTT; j_call: TRBJ1-5; d_call: .; clone_size: .; v_call: TRBV27
cdr3_aa: CASSLSTVYMNTEAFF; cdr3_nt: TGTGCCAGTAGTCTCAGCACAGTTTATATGAACACTGAAGCTTTCTTT; j_call: TRBJ1-1; d_call: .; clone_size: .; v_call: TRBV19
cdr3_aa: CASSRLAGGRQFF; cdr3_nt: TGTGCCAGCAGCAGACTAGCGGGAGGTAGGCAGTTCTTC; j_call: TRBJ2-1; d_call: TRBD2; clone_size: .; v_call: TRBV11-3
cdr3_aa: CASSTTGNEQYF; cdr3_nt: TGTGCCAGCAGCACGACAGGGAACGAGCAGTACTTC; j_call: TRBJ2-7; d_call: TRBD1; clone_size: .; v_call: TRBV7-2
cdr3_aa: CASSRRIDTEAFF; cdr3_nt: TGCGCCAGCAGCCGGCGGATAGACACTGAAGCTTTCTTT; j_call: TRBJ1-1; d_call: .; clone_size: few; v_call: TRBV5-1
cdr3_aa: CASSTGEPYEQYF; cdr3_nt: TGCGCCAGCTCGACAGGGGAACCCTACGAGCAGTACTTC; j_call: TRBJ2-7; d_call: TRBD1; clone_size: .; v_call: TRBV10-2
cdr3_aa: CASSLGGGELFF; cdr3_nt: TGTGCCAGCTCACTTGGAGGCGGGGAGCTGTTTTTT; j_call: TRBJ2-2; d_call: .; clone_size: .; v_call: TRBV18
cdr3_aa: CASSLRTGMLSGANVLTF; cdr3_nt: TGTGCCAGCAGCCTCCGGACAGGGATGCTTTCTGGGGCCAACGTCCTGACTTTC; j_call: TRBJ2-6; d_call: TRBD1; clone_size: .; v_call: TRBV2
cdr3_aa: CASSLAGGRGANVLTF; cdr3_nt: TGTGCCAGCAGCCTAGCGGGAGGTCGTGGGGCCAACGTCCTGACTTTC; j_call: TRBJ2-6; d_call: TRBD2; clone_size: .; v_call: TRBV2
cdr3_aa: CASSPLNKNIQYF; cdr3_nt: TGTGCCAGCTCACCACTCAACAAAAACATTCAGTACTTC; j_call: TRBJ2-4; d_call: .; clone_size: .; v_call: TRBV18